This T cell receptor beta chain was sequenced during a study of regulatory T cells in long-lasting Graves disease. The overall study: Less than 3 months of antithyroid drugs had been taken by newly diagnosed Graves' patients.

This clonotype showed up many times. As yet, its antigen is unknown. V lost 6 bases and J lost 4; bases outside the gene matches: 15. This CDR3 comprises 20 residues. CDR1 is MDHEN and CDR2 is SYDVKM in the germline V gene. Specified time point: newly diagnosed GD, antithyroid drugs for less than 3 months. Scientists built the TCR library using RNA that was extracted from PBMCs. Building of the TCR beta libraries involved iRepertoire HTBI primers and Arm-PCR of CDR3 regions. Original processing methods: Spanning all samples, the identified segments comprised roughly 66 TRBV and about 13 TRBJ. One entry per CDR3 protein results from TCRdb running MiXCR on the multiplex PCR reads. TCRdb's processing, not the study's, gives the V and J calls here. Here the sample spans over 400,000 distinct CDR3 sequences, 14% being singletons. Notes on the study in general: Newly diagnosed patients had higher TCR diversity than persistent Graves' patients did.

The same data also went into a second study, on T cells in Graves' hyperthyroidism and ophthalmopathy. As reported in that work: First-round RT-PCR targeting the TCR CDR3 was performed with the HTBI primer set.

Specimen: peripheral blood mononuclear cells (PBMCs), collected at new diagnosis, from a patient treated with antithyroid drugs. The TCR was taken from a woman aged 45-65 years with Graves disease. The chain employs TRBV28 and TRBJ2-1; the match to TRBD2 covers 16 bases. The CDR3 nucleotides read TGTGCCAGCAGGCCATCCCCGGGACTAGCGGGAGGGGAGGGTTACAATGAGCAGTTCTTC. Amino acids: CASRPSPGLAGGEGYNEQFF.